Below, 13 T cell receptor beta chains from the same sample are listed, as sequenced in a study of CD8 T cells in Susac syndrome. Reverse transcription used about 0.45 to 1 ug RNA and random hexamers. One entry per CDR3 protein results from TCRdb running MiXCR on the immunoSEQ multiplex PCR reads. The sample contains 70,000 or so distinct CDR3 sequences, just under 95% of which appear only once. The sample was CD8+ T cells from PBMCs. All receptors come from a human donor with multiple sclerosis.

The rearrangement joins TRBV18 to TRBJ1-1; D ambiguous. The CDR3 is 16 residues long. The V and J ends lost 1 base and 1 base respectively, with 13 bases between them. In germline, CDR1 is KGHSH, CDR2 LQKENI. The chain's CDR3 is CASSPRVTPENTEAFF. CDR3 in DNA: TGTGCCAGCTCACCACGGGTAACCCCTGAGAACACTGAAGCTTTCTTT.

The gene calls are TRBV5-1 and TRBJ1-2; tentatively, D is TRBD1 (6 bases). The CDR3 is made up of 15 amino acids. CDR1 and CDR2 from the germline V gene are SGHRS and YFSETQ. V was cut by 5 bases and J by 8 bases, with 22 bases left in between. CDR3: CASSTDRLSGSGYTF. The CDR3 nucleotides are TGCGCCAGCAGTACCGACAGGTTATCGGGGAGCGGCTACACCTTC.

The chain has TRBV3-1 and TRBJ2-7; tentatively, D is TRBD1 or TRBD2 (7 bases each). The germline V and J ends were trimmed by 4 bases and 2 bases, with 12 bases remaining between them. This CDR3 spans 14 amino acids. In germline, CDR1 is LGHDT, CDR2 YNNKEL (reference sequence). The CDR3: CASSPRGGPYEQYF. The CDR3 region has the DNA TGTGCCAGCAGCCCCAGGGGGGGCCCCTACGAGCAGTACTTC.

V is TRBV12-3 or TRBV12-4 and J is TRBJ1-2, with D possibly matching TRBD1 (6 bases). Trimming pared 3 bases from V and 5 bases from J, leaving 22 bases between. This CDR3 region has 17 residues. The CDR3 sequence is CASSFTGSYPTGYGYTF. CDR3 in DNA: TGTGCCAGCAGTTTCACAGGGAGTTACCCGACAGGATATGGCTACACCTTC.

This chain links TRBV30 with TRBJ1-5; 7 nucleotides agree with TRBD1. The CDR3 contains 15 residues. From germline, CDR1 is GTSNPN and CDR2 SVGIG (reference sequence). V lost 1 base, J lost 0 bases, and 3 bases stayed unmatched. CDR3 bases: TGTGCCTGGAGTGAAGGGGGCAGTAGCAATCAGCCCCAGCATTTT. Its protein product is CAWSEGGSSNQPQHF.

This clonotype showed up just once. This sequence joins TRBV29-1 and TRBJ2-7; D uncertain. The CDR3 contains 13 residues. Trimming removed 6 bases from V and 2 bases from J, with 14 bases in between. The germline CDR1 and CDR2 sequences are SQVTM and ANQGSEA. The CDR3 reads CSVVWRSTYEQYF. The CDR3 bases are TGCAGCGTGGTCTGGCGGAGTACCTACGAGCAGTACTTC.

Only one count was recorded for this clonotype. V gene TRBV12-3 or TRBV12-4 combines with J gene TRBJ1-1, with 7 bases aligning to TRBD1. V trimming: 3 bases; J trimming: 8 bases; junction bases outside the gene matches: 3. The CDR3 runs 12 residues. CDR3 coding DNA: TGTGCCAGCAGTTTGATAGGGGGCGAAGCTTTCTTT. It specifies CASSLIGGEAFF.

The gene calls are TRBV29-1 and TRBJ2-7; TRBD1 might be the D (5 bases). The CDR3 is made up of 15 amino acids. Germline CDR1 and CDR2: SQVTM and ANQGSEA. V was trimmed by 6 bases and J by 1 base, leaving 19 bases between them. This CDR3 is CSVQGADDISYEQYF. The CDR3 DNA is TGCAGCGTCCAAGGGGCGGACGATATTTCCTACGAGCAGTACTTC.

The CDR3 region is CASSPWTAIMNTEAFF. The CDR3 DNA reads as TGTGCCAGCAGCCCTTGGACAGCGATCATGAACACTGAAGCTTTCTTT. The V gene is TRBV7-9, the J gene TRBJ1-1; a weak D match, TRBD1 (6 bases). The V gene's germline CDR1 is SEHNR and CDR2 FQNEAQ (reference sequence). The germline V and J ends were trimmed by 5 bases and 0 bases, with 16 bases remaining between them. The CDR3 totals 16 residues.

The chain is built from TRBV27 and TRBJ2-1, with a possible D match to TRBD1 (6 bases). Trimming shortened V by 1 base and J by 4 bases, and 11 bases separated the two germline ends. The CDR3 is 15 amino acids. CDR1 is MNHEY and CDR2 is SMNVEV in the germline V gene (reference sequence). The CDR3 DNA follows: TGTGCCAGCAGTTTATATCTAGGGGGTTACAATGAGCAGTTCTTC. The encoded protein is CASSLYLGGYNEQFF.

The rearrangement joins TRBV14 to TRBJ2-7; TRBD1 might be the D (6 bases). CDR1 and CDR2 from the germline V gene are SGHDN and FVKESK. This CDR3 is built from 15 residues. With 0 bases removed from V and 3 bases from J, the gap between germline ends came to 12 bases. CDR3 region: CASSQEYGTNYEQYF. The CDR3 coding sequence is TGTGCCAGCAGCCAAGAATACGGGACAAACTACGAGCAGTACTTC.

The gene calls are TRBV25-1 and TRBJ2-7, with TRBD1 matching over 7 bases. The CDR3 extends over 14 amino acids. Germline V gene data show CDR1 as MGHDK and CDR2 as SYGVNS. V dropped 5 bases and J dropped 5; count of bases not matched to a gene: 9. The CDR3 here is CASSSQGLLDEQYF. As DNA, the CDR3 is TGTGCCAGCAGTTCACAGGGGCTTCTTGACGAGCAGTACTTC.

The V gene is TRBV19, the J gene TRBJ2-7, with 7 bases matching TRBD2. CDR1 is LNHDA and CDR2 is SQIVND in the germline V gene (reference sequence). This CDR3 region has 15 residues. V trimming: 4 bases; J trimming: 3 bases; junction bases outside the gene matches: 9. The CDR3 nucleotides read TGTGCCAGTAGTACTTCAGGCGGGGGAGACTACGAGCAGTACTTC. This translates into CASSTSGGGDYEQYF.